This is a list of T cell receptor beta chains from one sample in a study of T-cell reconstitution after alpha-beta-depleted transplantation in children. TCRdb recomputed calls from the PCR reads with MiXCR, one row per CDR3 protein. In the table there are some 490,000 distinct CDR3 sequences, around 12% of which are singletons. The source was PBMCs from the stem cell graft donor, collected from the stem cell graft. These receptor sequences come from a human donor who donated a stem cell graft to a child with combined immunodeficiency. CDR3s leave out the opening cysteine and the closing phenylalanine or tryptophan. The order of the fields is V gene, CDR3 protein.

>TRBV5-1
ASSLKTRGPRQETQY
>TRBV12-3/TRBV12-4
ASRPWATTDYEQF
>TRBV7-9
ASSLAWTSGSHEQY
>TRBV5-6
ASSGTSGANTGELF
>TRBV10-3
AISKGQIKETQY
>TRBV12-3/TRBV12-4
ASSFGWVSYNSPLH
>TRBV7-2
ASSSQIRGTDTQY
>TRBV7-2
ASSFRWSDGELF
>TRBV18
ASSPFTTGDIQY
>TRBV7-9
ASSFSADRNAF
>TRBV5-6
ASSRDRGLSNEQF
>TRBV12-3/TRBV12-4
ASSLDSGANEQF
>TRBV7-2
ASSRTRGYGTEAF
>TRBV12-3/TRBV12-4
ASSSQGAKNIQY
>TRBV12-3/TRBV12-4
ASRSTGGNTGELF
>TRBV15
ATSRPDRGVGNEQF
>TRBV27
ATSRTGVEQY
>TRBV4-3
ASSQVLGTDTQY
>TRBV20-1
SARPTWGNEQF
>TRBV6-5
ASSTTGTGNTGELF
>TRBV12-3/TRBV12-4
AGGQGATDTQY
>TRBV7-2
ASSRMQGTNIQY
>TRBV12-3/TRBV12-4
ASTHHGQERNTIY
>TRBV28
ASSPTVGGMETQY
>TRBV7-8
ASSQIGHEQF
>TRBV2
ASSLPAGVAYEQY
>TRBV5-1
ASSIGQGTTEAF
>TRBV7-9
ASSLRRGTNEKLF
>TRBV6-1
ASRPWGEDTGELF
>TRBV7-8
ASSTTLNRGAGELF
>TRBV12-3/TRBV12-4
ASSLYAAVGYEQY
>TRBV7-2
ASSFGGAGRETQY
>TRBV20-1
SARGPGLAGLGTDTQY
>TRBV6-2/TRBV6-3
ASSYLNSLNTEAF
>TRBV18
ASSPARLADNNEQF
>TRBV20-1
SARALAGAETQY
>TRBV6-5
ASSAGQGRQY
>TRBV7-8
ASTPGGYTGELF
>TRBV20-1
SADRLNQPQH
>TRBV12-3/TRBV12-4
ASSPTGGVLYGYT
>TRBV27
ASTTGTSGYNEQF
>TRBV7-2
ASSPTGVDTQY
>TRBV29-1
SALGAGSYEQY
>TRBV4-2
ASSQDWTSGENTGELF
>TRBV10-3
AISERYEQY
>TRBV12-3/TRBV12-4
ASTPNYNEQF
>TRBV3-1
ASSQGRLSGANVLT
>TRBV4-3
ASSHDHRNTEAF
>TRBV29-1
SVADTGKETQY
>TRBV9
ASSVGGAGSTDTQY
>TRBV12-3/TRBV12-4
ASTMGGGGRNEQF
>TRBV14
ASSQGLRGASNEQF
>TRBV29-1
SVWTVSYEQY
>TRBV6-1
ASSLGAGVETQY
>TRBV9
ASSVSSDSYNEQF
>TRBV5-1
ASSPEGNYGYT
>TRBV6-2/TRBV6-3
ASSTAEVYEQY
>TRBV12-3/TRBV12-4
ASRLLNEQF
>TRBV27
ASSTPTNTEAF
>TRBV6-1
ACRASGDYGYT